This T cell receptor beta chain was found in a study of cytomegalovirus exposure and HLA in healthy donors. The overall study: An earlier analysis identified under 130 million unique TCR beta sequences in about 190 million T cells. Overall study findings and caveats: Whilst most TCR sequences proved rare, a subset of public TCRs occurred across many donors.

V was shortened by 0 bases and J by 14 bases, with 20 bases between the two germline ends. The CDR3 runs to 14 residues. Germline values: CDR1 SGDLS, CDR2 YYNGEE. Primers included in the PCR were 60 Vbeta and 13 Jbeta primers. This table comes from immunoSEQ multiplex PCR, and its TCRdb copy is limited to in-frame clones, with some not included. The data show 80,000 to 130,000 clones, more than 65% seen once. Concerning this clone itself: The antigen remains unidentified.

Specimen: PBMCs. The chain uses TRBV9 and TRBJ1-2, with D possibly matching TRBD1 (5 bases). The sequence was collected from a woman under 30 in good health and CMV-seropositive. The CDR3: CASSVANDRSLLTF. Written as DNA, the CDR3 is TGTGCCAGCAGCGTAGCTAACGACAGAAGTTTACTTACCTTC.